The 8 T cell receptor beta chains given below trace back to one sample, sequenced in a study of blood T cell repertoires in COVID-19. This table comes from immunoSEQ multiplex PCR, and its TCRdb copy is limited to in-frame clones, with some not included. There are approximately 260,000 clones in the sample; about 86% occur only once, and approximately 4.3% lies in the top ten. The specimen was PBMCs or T cells enriched from blood (not recorded which). The receptor source for this set is a young man with acute COVID-19.

This chain links TRBV27 with TRBJ2-1; 11 bases map to TRBD2. The CDR3 is 17 amino acids. V trimming: 4 bases; J trimming: 4 bases; junction bases outside the gene matches: 9. Germline V gene data show CDR1 as MNHEY and CDR2 as SMNVEV (reference sequence). The CDR3 region has the DNA TGTGCCAGCAGTTCCCCGGTGCTAGCGGGAGGTTACAATGAGCAGTTCTTC. Protein sequence: CASSSPVLAGGYNEQFF.

V and J are TRBV5-8 and TRBJ2-7; possibly TRBD1 for D (5 bases). V lost 0 bases, J lost 2 bases, and 9 bases lay in between. Germline V CDR1 and CDR2: SGHTS, YDEGEE. The CDR3 has 14 amino acids. CDR3 residues: CASSLGAGPYEQYV. The CDR3 bases are TGTGCCAGCAGCTTGGGTGCAGGGCCCTACGAGCAGTACGTC.

The gene calls are TRBV27 and TRBJ1-2; the match to TRBD1 covers 7 bases. This CDR3 contains 15 residues. CDR1 and CDR2 from the germline V gene are MNHEY and SMNVEV (reference sequence). The V gene end was trimmed by 4 bases and the J gene end by 6 bases; junction bases not matched to a gene: 11. The CDR3 loop is CASSSLTGLAHGYTF. Here the CDR3 DNA reads TGTGCCAGCAGTTCCCTGACAGGGCTAGCACATGGCTACACCTTC.

The J gene is TRBJ2-1, the V gene TRBV14; 8 nucleotides match TRBD2. Germline V gene data show CDR1 as SGHDN and CDR2 as FVKESK. The CDR3 is made up of 15 amino acids. J lost 8 bases, V lost 6 bases, and 12 bases had no gene match. The CDR3 loop reads CASSPSAGGGDEQFF. The CDR3 DNA reads as TGTGCCAGCAGTCCCTCCGCGGGGGGTGGGGATGAGCAGTTCTTC.

The rearrangement links TRBV9 to TRBJ2-1, with TRBD1 as a possible D gene (5 bases). Germline values: CDR1 SGDLS, CDR2 YYNGEE. This CDR3 comprises 17 residues. V gave up 0 bases and J gave up 1 base, with 14 bases separating them. The CDR3 here is CASSVGGWGQSYNEQFF. The CDR3 nucleotides are TGTGCCAGCAGCGTAGGAGGCTGGGGCCAGTCCTACAATGAGCAGTTCTTC.

The chain has TRBV5-5 and TRBJ1-5; 7 bases fit TRBD1. This CDR3 is built from 14 residues. Trimming cost V 1 base and J 4 bases; bases outside gene matches: 2. The germline V gene has CDR1 SGHKS and CDR2 YYEKEE (reference sequence). The CDR3 is CASSLSTGNQPQHF. The CDR3 DNA reads as TGTGCCAGCAGCTTGTCGACAGGGAATCAGCCCCAGCATTTT.

The chain couples TRBV25-1 to TRBJ1-4; the D gene is possibly TRBD1 (6 bases). V lost 5 bases to trimming and J lost 0 bases, with 10 bases between them. The CDR3 has 15 residues. The germline CDR1 and CDR2 sequences are MGHDK and SYGVNS. CDR3 residues: CASSLTGTTNEKLFF. In DNA, the CDR3 is TGTGCCAGCAGTCTGACAGGAACAACTAATGAAAAACTGTTTTTT.

V is TRBV11-2 and J is TRBJ2-1; 8 positions agree with TRBD2. CDR3 size: 16 residues. Per the germline V gene, CDR1 is SGHAT and CDR2 is FQNNGV. Losses at the gene ends were 4 bases for V and 3 bases for J; bases not matched to a gene: 8. The CDR3 DNA reads TGTGCCAGCAGCTCACGTAGCGGGAAGAGCTACAATGAGCAGTTCTTC. Encoded protein: CASSSRSGKSYNEQFF.